The 26 T cell receptor beta chains listed next were all sequenced from one sample in a study of blood T cell repertoires in COVID-19. Only in-frame clones appear in the TCRdb table, and some are missing; sequencing was by immunoSEQ multiplex PCR. This sample carries 150,000 to 200,000 clones, around 81% of them seen once, and the ten largest clones take around 6%. The sample was PBMCs or T cells enriched from blood (not recorded which). These receptors were obtained from a man aged 35 to 55 who had recovered from COVID-19.

This clone appeared a few times. The gene calls are TRBV2 and TRBJ1-5, with unresolved D. V lost 0 bases, J lost 3 bases, and 9 bases lay in between. CDR3 length: 15 amino acids. Germline values: CDR1 SNHLY, CDR2 FYNNEI. CDR3 loop: CASSEALRDNQPQHF. CDR3 bases: TGTGCCAGCAGTGAAGCGCTTCGGGACAATCAGCCCCAGCATTTT.

The gene calls are TRBV4-2 and TRBJ1-6; 8 bases agree with TRBD1. The CDR3 runs 15 residues. Trimming took 3 bases from V and 8 from J; bases not matched to a gene: 6. The V gene's germline CDR1 is LGHNA and CDR2 YNFKEQ. The CDR3 region is CASSQDRVGDSPLHF. CDR3 nucleotide sequence: TGTGCCAGCAGCCAGGACAGGGTAGGGGATTCACCCCTCCACTTT.

Only one count was recorded for this clone. This CDR3 reads CASSLAGVLPTDTQYF. DNA for the CDR3: TGTGCCAGCAGCCTAGCGGGGGTCCTTCCCACAGATACGCAGTATTTT. The V call is TRBV27, the J call TRBJ2-3, with 10 bases aligning to TRBD2. Unmatched junction bases numbered 8, after V lost 6 bases and J lost 2 bases. Per germline, CDR1 MNHEY and CDR2 SMNVEV (reference sequence). There are 16 residues in the CDR3.

This sequence joins TRBV7-2 and TRBJ2-3; TRBD2 is a possible D gene (6 bases). The germline V gene encodes CDR1 SGHTA and CDR2 FQGNSA. The germline V and J ends were trimmed by 5 bases and 0 bases, with 9 bases remaining between them. There are 14 residues in the CDR3. The CDR3 region has the DNA TGTGCCAGCAGCCGGGACTCTAGCACAGATACGCAGTATTTT. This codes for CASSRDSSTDTQYF.

Concerning this clone itself: Other DNA sequences in the same sample also yield this CDR3. The genes are TRBV5-1 and TRBJ2-2, with D possibly being TRBD2 (6 bases). The germline gives CDR1 SGHRS, CDR2 YFSETQ. V was pared by 0 bases and J by 4 bases, with 7 bases between. The CDR3 runs 14 residues. In nucleotides, the CDR3 is TGCGCCAGCAGCTTGGCCGGGGGCACCGGGGAGCTGTTTTTT. It is translated as CASSLAGGTGELFF.

The V and J genes are TRBV24-1 and TRBJ2-3; the D is unclear. The CDR3 has 12 amino acids. V lost 8 bases and J lost 2, with 7 bases in between. CDR1 is KGHDR and CDR2 is SFDVKD in the germline V gene. The CDR3 DNA follows: TGTGCCACCACGCACAACACAGATACGCAGTATTTT. Protein: CATTHNTDTQYF.

The CDR3 spells CASRLRQQDTEAFF. For the CDR3, the DNA is TGTGCCAGCAGACTCCGACAACAGGACACTGAAGCTTTCTTT. The rearrangement links TRBV3-1 (or the pseudogene TRBV3-2) to TRBJ1-1; tentative D call: TRBD1 (5 bases). This CDR3 region has 14 residues. The germline CDR1 and CDR2 sequences are LGHDT and YNNKEL (reference sequence). V was shortened by 6 bases and J by 3 bases, with 14 bases between the two germline ends.

This chain links TRBV6-5 with TRBJ2-7, with a weak D call TRBD1 (7 bases). V was shortened by 0 bases and J by 2 bases, with 14 bases between the two germline ends. Germline assignment: CDR1 MNHEY and CDR2 SVGAGI. There are 16 residues in the CDR3. CDR3 DNA: TGTGCCAGCAGTTACTCGGCGGGACAGCTTACCTACGAGCAGTACTTC. It codes for CASSYSAGQLTYEQYF.

For the CDR3, the DNA is TGTGCCAGCAGTGGACAGACGTACACTGAAGCTTTCTTT. This translates into CASSGQTYTEAFF. V usage is TRBV12-3 or TRBV12-4 and J usage is TRBJ1-1; possibly TRBD1 for D (6 bases). The ends were cut back, 5 bases at V and 3 bases at J, with 10 bases in the middle. The CDR3 extends over 13 amino acids.

The chain is built from TRBV11-2 and TRBJ1-1, with 8 bases matching TRBD1. The CDR3 is 13 amino acids. Looked up from germline, CDR1 is SGHAT and CDR2 is FQNNGV. The ends lost 6 bases at V and 7 bases at J; junction bases unmatched: 7. The CDR3 DNA is TGTGCCAGCAGAAACAGGGGGAGTGATGAAGCTTTCTTT. Its translation is CASRNRGSDEAFF.

This clone turned up a few times. This chain joins TRBV6-5 and TRBJ1-1, with D tentatively TRBD1 (5 bases). Germline V gene data show CDR1 as MNHEY and CDR2 as SVGAGI. V was clipped by 6 bases and J by 0 bases, with 11 bases between them. This CDR3 has 14 residues. The DNA of the CDR3 is TGTGCCAGCAGAGGGGTGAGAATGAACACTGAAGCTTTCTTT. This gives the protein CASRGVRMNTEAFF.

V usage is TRBV11-3 and J usage is TRBJ1-6; D is unclear. With 0 bases removed from V and 10 bases from J, the gap between germline ends came to 7 bases. Per germline, CDR1 SGHNT and CDR2 YENEEA. The CDR3 spans 13 residues. The CDR3: CASSLDPRSPLHF. The CDR3 DNA sequence: TGTGCCAGCAGCTTAGACCCCAGATCACCCCTCCACTTT.

This clone was seen just once. The J gene is TRBJ1-1, the V gene TRBV6-5; D not resolved. The germline V and J ends were trimmed by 8 bases and 7 bases, with 20 bases remaining between them. CDR1 is MNHEY, CDR2 SVGAGI, per germline. There are 14 residues in the CDR3. The CDR3 DNA reads TGTGCCAGCCTCTCTGGTCAAATTGGTAGTGAAGCTTTCTTT. Translated, it gives CASLSGQIGSEAFF.

The chain links TRBV30 to TRBJ1-6; D remains ambiguous. Deletions cut 3 bases from V and 7 bases from J, with 16 bases between. CDR1 and CDR2 from the germline V gene are GTSNPN and SVGIG (reference sequence). The CDR3 extends over 15 amino acids. This CDR3 is CAWSTQEFQNSPLHF. In DNA form, the CDR3 reads TGTGCCTGGAGCACCCAGGAATTTCAAAATTCACCCCTCCACTTT.

The DNA of the CDR3 is TGTGCTAGTGGTTTGGTCAGGGCCCCCCCCTCCTACGAGCAGTACTTC. It yields the protein CASGLVRAPPSYEQYF. The rearrangement uses TRBV12-5 and TRBJ2-7; perhaps TRBD1 as D (5 bases). The V gene's germline CDR1 is LGHNT and CDR2 FRNRAP. The CDR3 spans 16 residues. Between the trimmed V and J ends, which lost 0 bases and 0 bases, there was a span of 12 bases.

Turning to this clone: Other DNA sequences within the sample encode an identical CDR3. This chain connects TRBV5-1 to TRBJ1-4; 10 bases fit TRBD1. Per germline, CDR1 SGHRS and CDR2 YFSETQ. The trim removed 4 bases at V and 7 bases at J, leaving 4 bases unmatched. The CDR3 covers 14 residues. CDR3 amino acids: CASSLGQGGEKLFF. In nucleotides, the CDR3 is TGCGCCAGCAGCCTCGGACAGGGGGGTGAAAAACTGTTTTTT.

This clone was recorded a few times. This chain connects TRBV2 to TRBJ2-3; 8 bases line up with TRBD2. Germline loops: CDR1 SNHLY, CDR2 FYNNEI. The V segment lost 7 bases and the J segment 6 bases; nucleotides outside the gene matches: 9. CDR3 length equals 14 residues. CDR3 in DNA: TGTGCCAGCAACCGGGGGGGCAGGGTGGATACGCAGTATTTT. Translating gives CASNRGGRVDTQYF.

This CDR3 is CASQLRGNQPQHF. The CDR3 DNA reads as TGTGCCAGCCAATTGCGGGGCAATCAGCCCCAGCATTTT. The rearrangement uses TRBV6-5 and TRBJ1-5; no firm D call. CDR1 and CDR2 (germline): MNHEY, SVGAGI. V gave up 8 bases and J gave up 2 bases, with 10 bases separating them. The CDR3 has 13 residues.

This clone was counted a few times. The chain couples TRBV5-1 to TRBJ1-6; possible D gene TRBD1, 6 bases. The CDR3 extends over 14 amino acids. Germline CDR1 and CDR2: SGHRS and YFSETQ. V lost 4 bases and J lost 5, with 10 bases in between. CDR3 sequence reads: CASSADRNNSPLHF. The CDR3 DNA is TGCGCCAGCAGCGCCGACAGGAATAATTCACCCCTCCACTTT. Using reference TRBV5-1 and TRBJ1-6 for the parts outside the CDR3, the full variable domain is KAGVTQTPRYLIKTRGQQVTLSCSPISGHRSVSWYQQTPGQGLQFLFEYFSETQRNKGNFPGRFSGRQFSNSRSEMNVSTLELGDSALYLCASSADRNNSPLHFGNGTRLTVT.

The V call is TRBV18, the J call TRBJ2-7; 10 bases fit TRBD1. The CDR3 totals 15 residues. Germline CDR1 and CDR2: KGHSH and LQKENI. With 4 bases clipped from V and 5 bases from J, the junction kept 8 bases outside the gene matches. The CDR3 region is CASSQTDRGGDEQYF. The CDR3 DNA is TGTGCCAGCTCACAGACGGACAGGGGGGGTGACGAGCAGTACTTC. The full variable domain, its missing parts supplied by reference TRBV18 and TRBJ2-7, is NAGVMQNPRHLVRRRGQEARLRCSPMKGHSHVYWYRQLPEEGLKFMVYLQKENIIDESGMPKERFSAEFPKEGPSILRIQQVVRGDSAAYFCASSQTDRGGDEQYFGPGTRLTVT.

The chain couples TRBV7-6 to TRBJ1-5; TRBD1 matches at 10 bases. V gave up 5 bases and J gave up 3 bases; unmatched junction bases: 7. Germline values: CDR1 SGHVS, CDR2 FNYEAQ. This CDR3 comprises 16 residues. CDR3 in DNA: TGTGCCAGCAGCACCGGGACAGGGGTACTCAATCAGCCCCAGCATTTT. It is translated as CASSTGTGVLNQPQHF.

This chain connects TRBV2 to TRBJ2-1, with a weak D call TRBD2 (5 bases). V was trimmed by 11 bases and J by 0 bases, leaving 17 bases between them. CDR3 length: 15 residues. Germline assignment: CDR1 SNHLY and CDR2 FYNNEI. The CDR3 DNA follows: TGTGCCTCAGGTGACGCAGCGGTCTCCTACAATGAGCAGTTCTTC. Protein product: CASGDAAVSYNEQFF.

This clone was seen a handful of times. This chain joins TRBV10-3 and TRBJ1-1; D not certain. With 8 bases removed from V and 0 bases from J, the gap between germline ends came to 16 bases. The CDR3 covers 15 residues. Germline values: CDR1 ENHRY, CDR2 SYGVKD. The CDR3, as DNA: TGTGCCATCGACCGGGAGGGTTCCTTGAACACTGAAGCTTTCTTT. It specifies CAIDREGSLNTEAFF.

V usage is TRBV25-1 and J usage is TRBJ2-2; tentative D call: TRBD1 (5 bases). Trimming stripped 6 bases from V and 4 bases from J, with 12 bases between. There are 14 residues in the CDR3. CDR1 is MGHDK, CDR2 SYGVNS, per germline. The CDR3 here is CASRAGQGTGELFF. The CDR3 coding sequence is TGTGCCAGCAGGGCCGGGCAGGGCACCGGGGAGCTGTTTTTT.

V is TRBV7-9 and J is TRBJ2-5; D not certain. This CDR3 region has 14 residues. The germline V gene encodes CDR1 SEHNR and CDR2 FQNEAQ (reference sequence). V was clipped by 1 base and J by 5 bases, with 11 bases between them. CDR3 amino acids: CASSLVLGRETQYF. In nucleotides, the CDR3 is TGTGCCAGCAGCTTAGTCCTGGGCCGGGAGACCCAGTACTTC.

This clone was counted only a few times. The V and J genes are TRBV30 and TRBJ1-5; D remains ambiguous. The ends were cut back, 1 base at V and 4 bases at J, with 11 bases in the middle. Germline assignment: CDR1 GTSNPN and CDR2 SVGIG (reference sequence). The CDR3 is made up of 14 amino acids. CDR3 sequence reads: CAWSGNLANQPQHF. The CDR3 nucleotides read TGTGCCTGGAGTGGGAACTTAGCGAATCAGCCCCAGCATTTT.